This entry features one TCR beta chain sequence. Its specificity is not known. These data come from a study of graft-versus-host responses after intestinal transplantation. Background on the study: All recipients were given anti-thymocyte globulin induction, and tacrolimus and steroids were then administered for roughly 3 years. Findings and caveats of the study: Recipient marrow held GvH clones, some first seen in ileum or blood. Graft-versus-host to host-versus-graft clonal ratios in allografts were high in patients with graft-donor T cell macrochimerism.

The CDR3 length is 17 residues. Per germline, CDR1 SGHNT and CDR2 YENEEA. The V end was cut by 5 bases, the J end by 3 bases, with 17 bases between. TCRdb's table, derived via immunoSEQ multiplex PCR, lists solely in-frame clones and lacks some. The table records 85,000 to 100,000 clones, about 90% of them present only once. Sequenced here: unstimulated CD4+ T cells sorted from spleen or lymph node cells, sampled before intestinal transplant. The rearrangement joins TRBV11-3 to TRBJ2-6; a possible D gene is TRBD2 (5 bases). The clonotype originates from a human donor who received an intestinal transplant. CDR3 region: CASSKGLRTRGANVLTF. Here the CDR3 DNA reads TGTGCCAGCAGCAAAGGGTTACGGACTCGTGGGGCCAACGTCCTGACTTTC.